Detailed here is one T cell receptor beta chain. Its cognate antigen is unknown. The data were obtained in a study of cytomegalovirus exposure and HLA in healthy donors. Regarding the study as a whole: Listed as cytomegalovirus-associated were roughly 180 TCR beta chains.

Germline V lookup: CDR1 GTSNPN, CDR2 SVGIG (reference sequence). The CDR3 sequence is 12 residues long. Between the trimmed V and J ends, which lost 3 bases and 3 bases, there was a span of 6 bases. The PCR had 60 Vbeta and 13 Jbeta primers. Using immunoSEQ multiplex PCR, the repertoire was profiled, and TCRdb retains in-frame clones only, with some absent. The sample has about 130,000 clones, around four fifths seen once. The receptor was isolated from a man aged 40-50 years in good health and CMV-seronegative. The specimen sequenced was PBMCs. The V and J genes are TRBV30 and TRBJ2-1; D uncertain. The CDR3 DNA reads TGTGCCTGGAGCCAAAACTACAATGAGCAGTTCTTC. Translation: CAWSQNYNEQFF.